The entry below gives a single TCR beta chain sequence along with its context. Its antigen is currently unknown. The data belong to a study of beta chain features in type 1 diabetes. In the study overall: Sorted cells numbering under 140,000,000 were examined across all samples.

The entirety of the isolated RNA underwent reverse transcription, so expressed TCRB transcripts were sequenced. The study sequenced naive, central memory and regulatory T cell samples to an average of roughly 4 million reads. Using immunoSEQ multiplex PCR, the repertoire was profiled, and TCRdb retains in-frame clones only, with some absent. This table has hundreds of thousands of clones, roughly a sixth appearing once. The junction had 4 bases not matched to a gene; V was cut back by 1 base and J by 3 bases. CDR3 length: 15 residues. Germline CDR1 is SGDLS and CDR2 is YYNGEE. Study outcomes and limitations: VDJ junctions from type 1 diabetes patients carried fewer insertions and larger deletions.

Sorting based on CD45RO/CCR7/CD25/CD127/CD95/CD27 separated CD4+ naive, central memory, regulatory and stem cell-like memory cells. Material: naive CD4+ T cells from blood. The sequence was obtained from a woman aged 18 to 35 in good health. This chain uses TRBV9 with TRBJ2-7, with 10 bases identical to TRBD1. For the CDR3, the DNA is TGTGCCAGCAGCGTAAGGGACAGGGGTATCTACGAGCAGTACTTC. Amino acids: CASSVRDRGIYEQYF.